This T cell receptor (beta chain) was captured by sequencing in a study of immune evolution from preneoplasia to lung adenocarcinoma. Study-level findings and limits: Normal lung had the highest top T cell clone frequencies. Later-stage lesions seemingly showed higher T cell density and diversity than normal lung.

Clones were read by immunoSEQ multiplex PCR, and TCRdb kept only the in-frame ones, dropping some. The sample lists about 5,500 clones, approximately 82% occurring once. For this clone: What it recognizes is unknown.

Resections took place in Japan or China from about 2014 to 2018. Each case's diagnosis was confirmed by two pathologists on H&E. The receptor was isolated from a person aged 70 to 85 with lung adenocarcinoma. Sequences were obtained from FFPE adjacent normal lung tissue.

CDR3 loop: CASSPQRRGNTGELFF. The CDR3 bases are TGTGCCAGCTCACCCCAGAGGAGGGGTAACACCGGGGAGCTGTTTTTT. V and J are TRBV18 and TRBJ2-2; tentatively, D is TRBD2 (6 bases). The CDR3 is 16 residues long. Trimming took off 3 bases at V and 2 bases at J, with 13 bases between the two ends. Germline V gene data show CDR1 as KGHSH and CDR2 as LQKENI. The full variable domain, completed using reference TRBV18 and TRBJ2-2, is NAGVMQNPRHLVRRRGQEARLRCSPMKGHSHVYWYRQLPEEGLKFMVYLQKENIIDESGMPKERFSAEFPKEGPSILRIQQVVRGDSAAYFCASSPQRRGNTGELFFGEGSRLTVL.